Below are 10 T cell receptor beta chains sequenced from a single sample in a study of blood T cell repertoires in COVID-19. The assay was immunoSEQ multiplex PCR, and TCRdb's table has in-frame clones only and misses some. The sample has around 330,000 clones, about 91% seen once; the top ten hold 1.5% to 2%. The sample consisted of peripheral blood. All receptors come from a woman aged 25 to 39 with COVID-19, enrolled during active disease.

The chain has TRBV12-1 and TRBJ1-5; the table's D call TRBD1 went unverified against the DNA. TRBV12-1 corresponds to a pseudogene. The CDR3 extends over 12 amino acids. The CDR3 sequence: CASSLNNKPQHF. CDR3 DNA: TGTGCCAGCAGCCTTAATAACAAGCCCCAGCATTTT.

V gene TRBV30 combines with J gene TRBJ2-2; 8 nucleotides match TRBD1. Per the germline V gene, CDR1 is GTSNPN and CDR2 is SVGIG (reference sequence). The CDR3 extends over 15 amino acids. J was trimmed by 3 bases and V by 3 bases; bases with no gene match: 6. The CDR3 DNA reads TGTGCCTGGAGGGGGGGACAGGCTTACACCGGGGAGCTGTTTTTT. It yields the protein CAWRGGQAYTGELFF.

The rearrangement joins TRBV7-8 to TRBJ1-5; 8 nucleotides line up with TRBD1. This CDR3 is 15 amino acids long. Germline V gene data show CDR1 as SGHVS and CDR2 as FQNEAQ. Unmatched junction bases numbered 9, after V lost 3 bases and J lost 8 bases. The CDR3 nucleotides read TGTGCCAGCAGCTTTACAGGGGGGATGAGAAAGCCCCAGCATTTT. This translates into CASSFTGGMRKPQHF. Full variable domain (missing parts from reference TRBV7-8 and TRBJ1-5): GAGVSQSPRYKVAKRGQDVALRCDPISGHVSLFWYQQALGQGPEFLTYFQNEAQLDKSGLPSDRFFAERPEGSVSTLKIQRTQQEDSAVYLCASSFTGGMRKPQHFGDGTRLSIL.

The CDR3 nucleotides read TGTGCCAGCAGCTCTCTGGACAGGGGGCAGGCCGGGGAGCTGTTTTTT. It translates to CASSSLDRGQAGELFF. The gene calls are TRBV11-3 and TRBJ2-2, with 11 positions matching TRBD1. Trimming took 4 bases from V and 6 from J; bases not matched to a gene: 7. The germline gives CDR1 SGHNT, CDR2 YENEEA. The CDR3 covers 16 residues. Together with reference TRBV11-3 and TRBJ2-2, the CDR3 gives the full variable domain: EAGVVQSPRYKIIEKKQPVAFWCNPISGHNTLYWYLQNLGQGPELLIRYENEEAVDDSQLPKDRFSAERLKGVDSTLKIQPAELGDSAVYLCASSSLDRGQAGELFFGEGSRLTVL.

J is TRBJ1-2 and V is TRBV9, with D tentatively TRBD1 (6 bases). Trimming stripped 4 bases from V and 5 bases from J, with 18 bases between. The length of the CDR3 is 15 residues. Per the germline V gene, CDR1 is SGDLS and CDR2 is YYNGEE. CDR3 region: CASSPTQQGRYGYTF. The CDR3 DNA reads as TGTGCCAGCAGCCCCACCCAACAGGGTCGGTATGGCTACACCTTC.

This clone was recorded a few times. V is TRBV2 and J is TRBJ1-2, with D perhaps TRBD1 (5 bases). Deletions cut 8 bases from V and 5 bases from J, with 15 bases between. CDR3 length: 13 residues. Germline V gene data show CDR1 as SNHLY and CDR2 as FYNNEI. CDR3: CASEQEKLYGYTF. The CDR3 nucleotides are TGTGCCAGCGAACAGGAGAAGTTATATGGCTACACCTTC.

The chain links TRBV6-5 to TRBJ2-2, with D maybe TRBD2 (6 bases). Germline V CDR1 and CDR2: MNHEY, SVGAGI. Trimming shortened V by 6 bases and J by 4 bases, and 15 bases separated the two germline ends. This CDR3 region has 15 residues. CDR3 amino acids: CASSQYPRGTGELFF. CDR3 nucleotides: TGTGCCAGCAGCCAGTACCCGCGGGGCACCGGGGAGCTGTTTTTT.

V is TRBV27 and J is TRBJ1-4; TRBD1 matches at 7 bases. J gave up 3 bases and V 6 bases, and 4 bases lay outside the gene matches. The CDR3 loop spans 14 amino acids. Germline V gene sequence: CDR1 MNHEY, CDR2 SMNVEV (reference sequence). The DNA for the CDR3 is TGTGCCAGCAGCACAGGGGAGGCTAATGAAAAACTGTTTTTT. Its translation is CASSTGEANEKLFF. The full variable domain, rest sourced from reference TRBV27 and TRBJ1-4, is EAQVTQNPRYLITVTGKKLTVTCSQNMNHEYMSWYRQDPGLGLRQIYYSMNVEVTDKGDVPEGYKVSRKEKRNFPLILESPSPNQTSLYFCASSTGEANEKLFFGSGTQLSVL.

The chain has TRBV2 and TRBJ1-2; the D gene is possibly TRBD1 (6 bases). The CDR3 sequence is 13 residues long. Germline CDR1 and CDR2: SNHLY and FYNNEI. V was cut by 6 bases and J by 6 bases, with 14 bases left in between. CDR3 coding DNA: TGTGCCAGCAGCCGGGGGGCGCAGGATGGCTACACCTTC. Translated, it gives CASSRGAQDGYTF.

The J gene is TRBJ1-4, the V gene TRBV28; TRBD1 agrees at 12 bases. The trim removed 6 bases at V and 0 bases at J, leaving 5 bases unmatched. The CDR3 is 17 amino acids. CDR1 MDHEN and CDR2 SYDVKM come from the germline V gene. CDR3 sequence (DNA): TGTGCCAGCAGGAACCGGGACAGGGGGCCAACTAATGAAAAACTGTTTTTT. This sequence encodes CASRNRDRGPTNEKLFF.